This TCR beta chain came from a study of blood T cell repertoires in COVID-19 (dated by TCRdb to the early 2020s). About the investigation overall: Collaborator samples came from the United States, Italy and Spain and covered acute and convalescent phases of COVID-19. The material from the prospective study consisted of cDNA or gDNA derived from T cells, B-cell-depleted T cells, or PBMCs. Deeply sampled blood TCRbeta repertoires from subjects exposed to, actively infected with, or recovered from COVID-19 were included in the dataset. The repertoires were released in a freely available public database meant as a resource for research on the immune response to SARS-CoV-2. Samples were obtained from the ongoing ImmuneRACE study (first 160 participants) and from over 1,000 subjects provided by 6 global collaborators. Sample metadata almost always included a de-identified subject ID, COVID-19 status, age in years and sex. Where available, HLA class I and class II types were taken from metadata supplied by the sample provider and were not determined by assay-based typing. On the study overall, not on this receptor specifically: The quantity of clinical and demographic metadata differed by source and by participant and was supplied without curation.

CDR1 and CDR2 are read off the germline V gene (reference sequence) as LGHDT and YNNKEL. From V the trimming removes 1 base and from J it removes 0 bases, while the gene matches leave 4 bases of the junction unaccounted for. The CDR3, from cysteine to phenylalanine, totals 17 residues. The sequence is cut down to CDR3 DNA, 51 bases in frame from base 1. On this clone itself: Its antigen specificity is not known. Base qualities are not at hand, and no much larger clone is one base apart.

TCRbeta CDR3 regions were amplified from genomic DNA by means of the immunoSEQ Assay, a bias-controlled multiplex PCR. The study's own analysis went as follows. Nucleated cell counts per sample were estimated from amplification of reference gene primers within the assay. Sequence reads were collapsed and filtered to measure the absolute abundance of every unique TCRbeta CDR3 rearrangement. Productive Simpson clonality was computed per sample as the square root of Simpson's diversity index over productive rearrangements. TCRdb limited this immuneACCESS table to in-frame rearrangements with V and J called. A share of clones is missing; checked studies link under half to unresolved V genes, and the rest is unexplained. D and trimming come from the DNA, and the V and J calls and clone size come from that table. Across this sample there are about 47,000 clones, with about four fifths seen only once. The ten largest clonotypes hold about 7% of the sample.

Each collaborating institution followed its own protocols to collect whole blood in K2EDTA tubes. For TCRbeta analysis, collaborators shipped samples as frozen whole blood, isolated PBMCs, or DNA extracted from either of those sample types. The sample taken for sequencing was peripheral blood. The V and J segments used are TRBV3-1 (or the pseudogene TRBV3-2) and TRBJ2-4, and TRBD2 aligns with 9 junction nucleotides. The receptor comes from a man aged 60-69 years with active COVID-19. The CDR3 region reads CASSQASGGRAKNIQYF. The DNA is TGTGCCAGCAGCCAAGCGAGCGGGGGGCGAGCCAAAAACATTCAGTACTTC.